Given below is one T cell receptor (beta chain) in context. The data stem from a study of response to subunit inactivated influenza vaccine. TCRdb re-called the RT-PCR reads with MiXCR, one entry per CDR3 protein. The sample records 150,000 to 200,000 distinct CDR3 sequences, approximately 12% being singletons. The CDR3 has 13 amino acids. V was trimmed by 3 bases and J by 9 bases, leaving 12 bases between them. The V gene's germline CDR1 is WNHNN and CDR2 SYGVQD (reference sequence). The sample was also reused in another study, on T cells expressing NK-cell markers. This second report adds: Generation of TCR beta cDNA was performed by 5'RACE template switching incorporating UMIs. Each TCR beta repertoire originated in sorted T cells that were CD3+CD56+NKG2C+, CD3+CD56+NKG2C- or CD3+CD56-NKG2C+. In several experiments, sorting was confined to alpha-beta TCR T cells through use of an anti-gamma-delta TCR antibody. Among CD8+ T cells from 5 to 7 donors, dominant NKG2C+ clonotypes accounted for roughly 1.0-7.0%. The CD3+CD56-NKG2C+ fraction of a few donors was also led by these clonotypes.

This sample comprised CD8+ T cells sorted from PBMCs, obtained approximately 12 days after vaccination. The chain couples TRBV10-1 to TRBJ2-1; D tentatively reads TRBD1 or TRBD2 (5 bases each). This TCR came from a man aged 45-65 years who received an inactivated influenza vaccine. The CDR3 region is CASSEGVGSEQFF. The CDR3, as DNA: TGCGCCAGCAGTGAAGGGGTGGGGAGTGAGCAGTTCTTC.